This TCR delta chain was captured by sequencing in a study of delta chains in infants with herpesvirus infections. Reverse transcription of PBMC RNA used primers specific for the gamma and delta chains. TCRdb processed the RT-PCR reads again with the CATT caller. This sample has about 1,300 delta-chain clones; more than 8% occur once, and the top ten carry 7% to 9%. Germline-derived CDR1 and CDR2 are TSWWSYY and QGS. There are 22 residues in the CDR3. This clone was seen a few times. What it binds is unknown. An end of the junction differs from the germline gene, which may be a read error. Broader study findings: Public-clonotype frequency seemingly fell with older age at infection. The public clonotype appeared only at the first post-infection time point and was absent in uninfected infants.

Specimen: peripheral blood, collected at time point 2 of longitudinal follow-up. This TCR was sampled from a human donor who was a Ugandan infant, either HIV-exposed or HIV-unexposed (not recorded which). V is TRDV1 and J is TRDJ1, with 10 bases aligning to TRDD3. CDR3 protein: CALGDRPSPYWGIPSDTDKLTF. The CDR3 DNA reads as TGTGCTCTTGGGGACCGGCCTTCCCCCTACTGGGGGATTCCTAGCGACACCGATAAACTCACCTTT.